Here is one T cell receptor beta chain with its context. Its antigen is as yet unknown. Every sample had about 0.9-11 million cryopreserved PBMC in it before DNA extraction. The record originates from a study of long-term antiretroviral therapy in people with HIV. Broader study findings: The data indicate that diversity increased after ART but remained below transplant donor controls. The repertoire was dominated at all time points by clones expanded before ART.

CDR3 length: 14 amino acids. V gave up 8 bases and J gave up 9 bases, with 20 bases separating them. The authors ran the immunoSEQ assay, v3.0, at survey level. Data came from immunoSEQ multiplex PCR; TCRdb stores just in-frame clones and leaves some out. The sample contains some 31,000 clones, roughly 97% of which appear only once. The chain is built from TRBV5-3 and TRBJ2-2; D may be TRBD2 (6 bases). TRBV5-3 is classed as an ORF, of uncertain function. The source is a man aged 25 to 45 with HIV. The sequences come from unsorted PBMCs, collected 7.6 years after starting antiretroviral therapy. The CDR3 region is CASLAPPGSRELFF. The CDR3 DNA is TGTGCCAGCCTAGCGCCCCCTGGGAGCAGGGAGCTGTTTTTT.